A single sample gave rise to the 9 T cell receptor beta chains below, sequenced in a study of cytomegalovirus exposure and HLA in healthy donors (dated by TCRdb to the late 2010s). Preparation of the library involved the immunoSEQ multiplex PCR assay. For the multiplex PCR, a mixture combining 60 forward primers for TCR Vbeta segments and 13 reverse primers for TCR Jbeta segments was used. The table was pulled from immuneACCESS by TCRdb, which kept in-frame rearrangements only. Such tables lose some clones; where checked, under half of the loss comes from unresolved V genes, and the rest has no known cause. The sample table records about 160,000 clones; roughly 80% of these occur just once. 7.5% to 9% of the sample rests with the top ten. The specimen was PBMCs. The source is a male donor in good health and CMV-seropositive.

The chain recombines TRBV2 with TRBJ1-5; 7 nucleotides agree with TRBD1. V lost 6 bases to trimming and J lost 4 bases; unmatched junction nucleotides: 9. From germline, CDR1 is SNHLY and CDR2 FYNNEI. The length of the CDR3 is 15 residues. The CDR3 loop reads CASRPKGAPNQPQHF. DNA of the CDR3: TGTGCCAGCAGGCCTAAGGGGGCCCCGAATCAGCCCCAGCATTTT.

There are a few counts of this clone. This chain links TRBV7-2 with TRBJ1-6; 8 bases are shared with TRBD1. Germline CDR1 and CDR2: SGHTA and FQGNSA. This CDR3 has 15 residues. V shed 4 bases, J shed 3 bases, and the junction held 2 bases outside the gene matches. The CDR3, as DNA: TGTGCCAGCAGCTCCGGGACAGGCTATAATTCACCCCTCCACTTT. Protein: CASSSGTGYNSPLHF.

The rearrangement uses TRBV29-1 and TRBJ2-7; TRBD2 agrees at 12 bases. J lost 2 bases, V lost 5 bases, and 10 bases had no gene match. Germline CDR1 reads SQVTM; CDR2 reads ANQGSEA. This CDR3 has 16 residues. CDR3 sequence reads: CSVPQRLAGEAYEQYF. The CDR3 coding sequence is TGCAGCGTTCCCCAACGACTAGCGGGGGAGGCCTACGAGCAGTACTTC.

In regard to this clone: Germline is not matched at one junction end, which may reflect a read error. In nucleotides, the CDR3 is TGTGCCAGCAGCGTAGACCAAAACAGTCAGTACTTC. This codes for CASSVDQNSQYF. The chain combines TRBV9 with TRBJ2-4; D unclear. In germline, CDR1 is SGDLS, CDR2 YYNGEE. The CDR3 length is 12 residues.

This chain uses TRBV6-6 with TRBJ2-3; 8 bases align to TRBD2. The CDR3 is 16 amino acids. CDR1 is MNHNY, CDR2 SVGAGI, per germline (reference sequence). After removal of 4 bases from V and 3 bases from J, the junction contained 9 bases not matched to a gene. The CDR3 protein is CASSWGAGAGTDTQYF. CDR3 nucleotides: TGTGCCAGCAGTTGGGGAGCGGGAGCTGGTACAGATACGCAGTATTTT.

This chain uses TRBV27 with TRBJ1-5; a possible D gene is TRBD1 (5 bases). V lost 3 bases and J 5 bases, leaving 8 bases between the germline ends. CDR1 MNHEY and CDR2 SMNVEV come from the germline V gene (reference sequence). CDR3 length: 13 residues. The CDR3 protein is CASSLGPHQPQHF. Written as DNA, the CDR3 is TGTGCCAGCAGTTTGGGGCCGCATCAGCCCCAGCATTTT.

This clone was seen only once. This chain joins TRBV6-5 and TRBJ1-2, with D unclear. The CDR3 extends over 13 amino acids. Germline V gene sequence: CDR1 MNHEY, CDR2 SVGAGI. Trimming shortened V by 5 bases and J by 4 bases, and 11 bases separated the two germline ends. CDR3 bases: TGTGCCAGCAGTCCCGGTGCTTTCTATGGCTACACCTTC. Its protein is CASSPGAFYGYTF.

In nucleotides, the CDR3 is TGTGCCAGCAGCTTCTGGAGTGGGAGCTCGAACACCGGGGAGCTGTTTTTT. Translation gives CASSFWSGSSNTGELFF. The rearrangement links TRBV7-9 to TRBJ2-2, with a tentative D call TRBD2 (5 bases). CDR1 and CDR2 from the germline V gene are SEHNR and FQNEAQ (reference sequence). V was trimmed by 3 bases and J by 0 bases, leaving 14 bases between them. The CDR3 consists of 17 residues.

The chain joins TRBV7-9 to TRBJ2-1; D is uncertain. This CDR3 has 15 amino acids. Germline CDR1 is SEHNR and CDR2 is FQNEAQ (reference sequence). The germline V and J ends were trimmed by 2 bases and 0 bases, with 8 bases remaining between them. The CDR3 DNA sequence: TGTGCCAGCAGCTTAACACAGAGCTCCTACAATGAGCAGTTCTTC. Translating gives CASSLTQSSYNEQFF.